This T cell receptor beta chain appears in the sequencing data of a study of T-cell reconstitution after alpha-beta-depleted transplantation in children. Notes on the study in general: Recipient T cells and thymic progenitors that survived gave rise to the high TCRbeta diversity observed at day 60 in some patients. Several hundred graft clones that had expanded were reportedly the source of alpha-beta T cells about two months after transplant. Newly produced T cells mostly accounted for T-cell counts and diversity one year post-transplant.

Unique molecular identifiers were incorporated during preparation of the TCRbeta library. One entry per CDR3 protein results from TCRdb running MiXCR on the PCR reads. The profile covers 330,000 or so distinct CDR3 sequences, with just over 7.5% appearing a single time and 9.1% taken by the ten largest. The germline V gene has CDR1 MNHEY and CDR2 SVGAGI. V lost 6 bases, J lost 5 bases, and 16 bases lay in between. The CDR3 loop spans 14 amino acids. This clonotype was observed a handful of times. The antigen is unknown. The V and J genes are TRBV6-5 and TRBJ1-2, with D possibly TRBD1 on 5 matching bases. The specimen comprised peripheral blood, sampled 360 days after TCRalphabeta/CD19-depleted stem cell transplant. This sequence was found in a female patient under 10 years old who had a stem cell transplant for Fanconi anemia, so the T cells may come from the graft donor. CDR3 sequence (DNA): TGTGCCAGCAGCAGGGACCGAAATAAGTATGGCTACACCTTC. Its protein is CASSRDRNKYGYTF.